Listed below are T cell receptor beta chains from one sample, sequenced in a study of cytomegalovirus exposure and HLA in healthy donors. Sequenced by immunoSEQ multiplex PCR; TCRdb stores in-frame clones only, minus some. Of 100,000 to 120,000 clones detected, about three quarters appear once; the ten largest clones hold about 5%. The sample taken for sequencing was PBMCs. These receptors came from a male donor in good health and CMV-seronegative. CDR3s include the opening cysteine and the closing phenylalanine or tryptophan. Each record gives: clone size, J gene, V gene, D gene, CDR3 DNA, CDR3 protein. A D gene is named only where the DNA matches it firmly. Only some rows state a clone size, as once, few, many or a class for expanded clones.

once,TRBJ2-3,TRBV10-3,TRBD2,TGTGCCATCAGTGAGGCGGGGACTAGCGGTAAATCCACAGATACGCAGTATTTT,CAISEAGTSGKSTDTQYF
.,TRBJ2-3,TRBV7-3,.,TGTGCCAGCAGCCGGCAGGGGGGAGGCACAGATACGCAGTATTTT,CASSRQGGGTDTQYF
.,TRBJ2-7,TRBV7-2,TRBD2,TGTGCCAGCAGCTGGGGGACTAGCGGATACTACGAGCAGTACTTC,CASSWGTSGYYEQYF
.,TRBJ2-5,TRBV7-9,TRBD1,TGTGCCAGCAGCAGGGGGCTCGTATTCGGAGAGACCCAGTACTTC,CASSRGLVFGETQYF
.,TRBJ2-3,TRBV12-5,.,TGTGCTAGTGGTTTGAAGGGGCCCACAGATACGCAGTATTTT,CASGLKGPTDTQYF
.,TRBJ1-1,TRBV7-9,.,TGTGCCAGCAGCCTACAGGCGAACACTGAAGCTTTCTTT,CASSLQANTEAFF
.,TRBJ2-3,TRBV6-5,.,TGTGCCAGCAGTTACGGGGCCAGAACTAGCACAGATACGCAGTATTTT,CASSYGARTSTDTQYF
.,TRBJ1-2,TRBV6-5,TRBD1,TGTGCCAGCAGCCTTGGACAGGGACGGTATGGCTACACCTTC,CASSLGQGRYGYTF
.,TRBJ2-5,TRBV5-5,.,TGTGCCAGCAGCCCCGGGAAGGGACAAGAGACCCAGTACTTC,CASSPGKGQETQYF
.,TRBJ2-2,TRBV5-1,TRBD1,TGCGCCAGCAGCTTGGCCGGGACAGTCAACACCGGGGAGCTGTTTTTT,CASSLAGTVNTGELFF
.,TRBJ2-7,TRBV9,TRBD1,TGTGCCAGCAGCGTCGGACAGGGCGCCTACGAGCAGTACTTC,CASSVGQGAYEQYF
.,TRBJ2-5,TRBV2,TRBD2,TGTGCCAGCAGGGGGACTAGCGCCTACCAAGAGACCCAGTACTTC,CASRGTSAYQETQYF
.,TRBJ2-7,TRBV27,.,TGTGCCAGCAGTTCCGGACTGATATACGAGCAGTACTTC,CASSSGLIYEQYF
.,TRBJ1-1,TRBV11-3,.,TGTGCCAGCAGTCCCGGCCGGGGGAACACTGAAGCTTTCTTT,CASSPGRGNTEAFF
.,TRBJ2-1,TRBV5-1,TRBD2,TGCGCCAGCCAGCCGGGAGGGTCCCACAATGAGCAGTTCTTC,CASQPGGSHNEQFF
.,TRBJ2-5,TRBV15,.,TGTGCCACCAGCCGTCCCCCAGGGGAGACCCAGTACTTC,CATSRPPGETQYF
.,TRBJ1-3,TRBV2,.,TGTGCCAGCAGTACCCGAGACAACTCTGGAAACACCATATATTTT,CASSTRDNSGNTIYF
.,TRBJ1-1,TRBV6-1,TRBD1,TGTGCCAGCAGTGAAAACAGGGGGAATACTGAAGCTTTCTTT,CASSENRGNTEAFF
few,TRBJ2-1,TRBV30,.,TGTGCCTGGAGTGTACCCGGCGGGATCGTGAATGAGCAGTTCTTC,CAWSVPGGIVNEQFF